The clone carrying this T cell receptor (beta chain) has ten or more counts. What it recognizes is unknown. This entry comes from a study of metastatic and nonmetastatic thyroid tumors. Study information: Both malignant and benign thyroid patients supplied peripheral blood and tumor or nodule tissue samples, across which the repertoires of these patients were then compared.

Study conclusions and caveats: As reported, TCR beta diversity in blood and tumor was significantly higher in malignant thyroid tumors than in benign nodules.

V lost 4 bases to trimming and J lost 0 bases, with 7 bases between them. Germline lookup yields CDR1 SGHTA and CDR2 FQGNSA. This CDR3 region has 13 residues. TCRdb re-called the PCR reads with MiXCR. The sample carries tens of thousands of clones, about 24% recorded once. Treatment of any kind had been given to no patient before thyroid surgery. The specimen was tumor tissue. The rearrangement links TRBV7-2 to TRBJ2-7, with D unresolved. This sequence originates from a female donor with papillary thyroid cancer or a benign thyroid nodule (not recorded which). Some clones in this sample may be carry-over from other donors' samples. Here the CDR3 DNA reads TGTGCCAGCAGCTCATACTACTCCTACGAGCAGTACTTC. Translated: CASSSYYSYEQYF.